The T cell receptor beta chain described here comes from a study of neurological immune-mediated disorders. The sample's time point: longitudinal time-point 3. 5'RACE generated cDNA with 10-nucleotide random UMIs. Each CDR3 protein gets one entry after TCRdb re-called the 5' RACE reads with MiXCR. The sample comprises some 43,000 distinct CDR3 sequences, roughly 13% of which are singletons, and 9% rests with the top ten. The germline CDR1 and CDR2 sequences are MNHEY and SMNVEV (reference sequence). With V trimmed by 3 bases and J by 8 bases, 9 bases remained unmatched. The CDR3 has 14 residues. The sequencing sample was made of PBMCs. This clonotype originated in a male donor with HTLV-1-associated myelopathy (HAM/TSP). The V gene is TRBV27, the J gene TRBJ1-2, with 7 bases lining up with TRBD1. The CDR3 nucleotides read TGTGCCAGCAGTTTTAAACAGGGGTCTAGCGGCTACACCTTC. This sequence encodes CASSFKQGSSGYTF.